A selection of T cell receptor beta chains follows, all from one sample in a study of blood T cells in healthy people across ages. TCRdb recomputed calls from the 5' RACE reads with MiXCR, one row per CDR3 protein. The sample lists about 1,400,000 distinct CDR3 sequences; almost 60% were seen once. Material: blood. The receptors derive from a man aged 18 to 29 in good health. The CDR3 runs from the conserved cysteine through the conserved F or W. The order of the fields is D gene, clone size, V gene, J gene, CDR3 protein, CDR3 DNA. D genes are given only for firm matches. Expanded clones get a size class; other rows say once, few or many, or leave the size out.

>.|.|TRBV29-1|TRBJ2-1
CSGDGAPSSYNEQFF
TGCAGCGGCGACGGGGCTCCTAGCTCCTACAATGAGCAGTTCTTC
>TRBD2|.|TRBV12-3/TRBV12-4|TRBJ2-5
CASSLESTSLGETQYF
TGTGCCAGCAGTTTAGAGTCGACTAGCCTTGGGGAGACCCAGTACTTC
>.|.|TRBV20-1|TRBJ1-6
CSASFSGLNSPLHF
TGCAGTGCCAGTTTTTCGGGATTAAATTCACCCCTCCACTTT
>TRBD1|.|TRBV6-5|TRBJ2-1
CASSRGTGSEQFF
TGTGCCAGCAGTAGGGGGACAGGGAGTGAGCAGTTCTTC
>TRBD1|few|TRBV27|TRBJ2-2
CASSPQGAYTGELFF
TGTGCCAGCAGCCCACAGGGGGCGTACACCGGGGAGCTGTTTTTT
>TRBD1|.|TRBV5-5|TRBJ2-1
CASSWDRGRGNNEQFF
TGTGCCAGCAGCTGGGACCGGGGCAGGGGGAACAATGAGCAGTTCTTC
>.|.|TRBV14|TRBJ1-4
CASSPRRPNEKLFF
TGTGCCAGCAGCCCTCGTAGGCCTAATGAAAAACTGTTTTTT
>.|.|TRBV6-5|TRBJ2-2
CASSYQAGHTGELFF
TGTGCCAGCAGTTACCAGGCAGGGCACACCGGGGAGCTGTTTTTT
>TRBD2|.|TRBV7-9|TRBJ2-1
CASSFRTSGLYNEQFF
TGTGCCAGCAGCTTTCGGACTAGCGGGTTATACAATGAGCAGTTCTTC
>.|once|TRBV20-1|TRBJ2-7
CSAGRGLGYSYEQYF
TGCAGTGCTGGCAGGGGTCTCGGTTATTCCTACGAGCAGTACTTC
>.|.|TRBV9|TRBJ1-4
CASSVDGVGEKLFF
TGTGCCAGCAGCGTAGACGGGGTGGGGGAAAAACTGTTTTTT
>TRBD2|many|TRBV29-1|TRBJ2-1
CSVGTSGKGEQFF
TGCAGCGTTGGGACTAGCGGGAAGGGTGAGCAGTTCTTC
>.|.|TRBV9|TRBJ2-1
CASSVAGSAYNEQFF
TGTGCCAGCAGCGTAGCCGGGAGTGCCTACAATGAGCAGTTCTTC
>.|.|TRBV18|TRBJ1-4
CASSPPNRDGEKLFF
TGTGCCAGCTCACCACCTAACAGGGATGGTGAAAAACTGTTTTTT
>TRBD1|.|TRBV7-2|TRBJ1-3
CASSLSGTDQNGYF
TGTGCCAGCAGCCTATCGGGGACAGATCAAAATGGATATTTT
>.|.|TRBV12-3/TRBV12-4|TRBJ2-3
CASTLSKFPDNTQYF
TGTGCCAGCACCCTCTCGAAATTCCCTGACAATACGCAGTATTTT
>TRBD1|.|TRBV29-1|TRBJ2-7
CSGSGTGMYEQYF
TGCAGCGGGTCCGGGACAGGAATGTACGAGCAGTACTTC
>.|.|TRBV5-1|TRBJ2-2
CASSSGGPAGELFF
TGCGCCAGCAGCTCTGGGGGCCCGGCCGGGGAGCTGTTTTTT
>.|.|TRBV13|TRBJ1-3
CASSQTRGVGNTIYF
TGTGCCAGCAGCCAAACCCGGGGGGTAGGAAACACCATATATTTT
>.|.|TRBV10-3|TRBJ2-7
CAISGALSSYEQYF
TGTGCCATCAGTGGTGCCTTAAGCTCCTACGAGCAGTACTTC
>.|few|TRBV20-1|TRBJ2-7
CSASSGPARIYEQYF
TGCAGTGCTAGTTCCGGGCCAGCCCGAATCTACGAGCAGTACTTC
>.|.|TRBV6-5|TRBJ2-5
CASSYSIAQETQYF
TGTGCCAGCAGTTACTCAATCGCGCAAGAGACCCAGTACTTC
>TRBD2|few|TRBV29-1|TRBJ2-7
CSVVLGEGPYEQYF
TGCAGCGTTGTATTGGGGGAGGGCCCCTACGAGCAGTACTTC
>.|.|TRBV20-1|TRBJ2-4
CSARGRGRNIQYF
TGCAGTGCTAGAGGACGGGGCAGGAACATTCAGTACTTC
>.|.|TRBV4-1|TRBJ2-4
CASSQDRPQGPDLAKNIQYF
TGCGCCAGCAGCCAAGATCGGCCGCAAGGCCCCGATTTAGCCAAAAACATTCAGTACTTC
>.|.|TRBV5-1|TRBJ2-3
CASSRIDRPTTDTQYF
TGCGCCAGCAGCCGCATTGACAGACCTACCACAGATACGCAGTATTTT
>.|few|TRBV12-3/TRBV12-4|TRBJ2-3
CASSPPDGITDTQYF
TGTGCCAGCAGTCCTCCGGACGGGATCACAGATACGCAGTATTTT
>.|.|TRBV6-6|TRBJ2-7
CASSDSPYQSYEQYF
TGTGCCAGCTCGGACAGTCCGTATCAATCCTACGAGCAGTACTTC
>TRBD2|once|TRBV20-1|TRBJ2-1
CQTSGDYNEQFF
TGTCAGACTAGCGGAGATTACAATGAGCAGTTCTTC
>TRBD2|.|TRBV11-3|TRBJ2-1
CASSSYQAGGSDEQFF
TGTGCCAGCAGCTCCTACCAAGCGGGAGGGTCGGATGAGCAGTTCTTC
>.|.|TRBV11-2|TRBJ2-6
CASSLLGTIGANVLTF
TGTGCCAGCAGCTTATTAGGGACCATTGGGGCCAACGTCCTGACTTTC
>.|.|TRBV20-1|TRBJ2-4
CSAENSIQYF
TGCAGTGCAGAAAATAGCATTCAGTACTTC